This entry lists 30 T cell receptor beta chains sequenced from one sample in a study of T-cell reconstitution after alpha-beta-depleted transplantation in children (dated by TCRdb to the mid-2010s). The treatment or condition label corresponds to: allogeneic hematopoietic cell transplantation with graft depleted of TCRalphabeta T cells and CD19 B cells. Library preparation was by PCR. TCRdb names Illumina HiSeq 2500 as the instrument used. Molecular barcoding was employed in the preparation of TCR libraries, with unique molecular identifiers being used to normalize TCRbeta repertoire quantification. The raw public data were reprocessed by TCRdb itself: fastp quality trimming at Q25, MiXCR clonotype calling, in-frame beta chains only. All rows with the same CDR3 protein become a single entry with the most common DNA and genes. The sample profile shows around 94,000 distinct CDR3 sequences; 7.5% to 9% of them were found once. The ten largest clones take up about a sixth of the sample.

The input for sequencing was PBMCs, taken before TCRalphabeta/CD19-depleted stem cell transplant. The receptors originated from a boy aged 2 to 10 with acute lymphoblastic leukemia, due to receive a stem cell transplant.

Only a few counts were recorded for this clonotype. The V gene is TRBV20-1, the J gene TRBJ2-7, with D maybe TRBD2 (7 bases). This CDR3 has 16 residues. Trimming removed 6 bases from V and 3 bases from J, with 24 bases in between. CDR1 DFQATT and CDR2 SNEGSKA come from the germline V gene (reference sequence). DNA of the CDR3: TGCAGTGCGTCAACCCCGGGGGGCGGGGGACTCTACGAGCAGTACTTC. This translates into CSASTPGGGGLYEQYF.

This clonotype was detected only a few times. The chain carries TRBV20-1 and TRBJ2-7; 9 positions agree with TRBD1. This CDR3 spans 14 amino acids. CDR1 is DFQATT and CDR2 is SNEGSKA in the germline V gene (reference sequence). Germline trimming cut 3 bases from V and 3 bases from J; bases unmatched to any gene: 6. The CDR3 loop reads CSASPGQGFYEQYF. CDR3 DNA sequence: TGCAGTGCTAGTCCGGGACAGGGTTTCTACGAGCAGTACTTC.

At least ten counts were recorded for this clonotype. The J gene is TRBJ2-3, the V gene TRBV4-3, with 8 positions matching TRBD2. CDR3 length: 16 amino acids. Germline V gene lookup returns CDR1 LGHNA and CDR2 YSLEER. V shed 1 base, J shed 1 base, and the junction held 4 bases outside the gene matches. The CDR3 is CASSQAMRGGTDTQYF. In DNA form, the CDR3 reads TGCGCCAGCAGCCAAGCTATGCGGGGGGGCACAGATACGCAGTATTTT.

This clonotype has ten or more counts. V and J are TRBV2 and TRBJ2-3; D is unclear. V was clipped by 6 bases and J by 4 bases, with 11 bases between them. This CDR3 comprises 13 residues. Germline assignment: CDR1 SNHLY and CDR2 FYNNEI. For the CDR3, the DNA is TGTGCCAGCAGGAAATCCCAGGCAGATACGCAGTATTTT. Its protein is CASRKSQADTQYF.

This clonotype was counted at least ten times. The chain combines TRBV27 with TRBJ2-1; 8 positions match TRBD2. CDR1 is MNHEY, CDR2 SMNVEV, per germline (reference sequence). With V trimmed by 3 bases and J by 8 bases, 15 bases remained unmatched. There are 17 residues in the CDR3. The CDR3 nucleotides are TGTGCCAGCAGTTTCCTTGGTGCGGGGGGCCTCGGAGATGAGCAGTTCTTC. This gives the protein CASSFLGAGGLGDEQFF.

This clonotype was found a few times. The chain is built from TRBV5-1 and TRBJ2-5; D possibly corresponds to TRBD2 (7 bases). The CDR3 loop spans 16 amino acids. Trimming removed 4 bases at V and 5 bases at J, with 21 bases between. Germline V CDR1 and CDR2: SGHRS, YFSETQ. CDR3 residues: CASSPTPTGGWETQYF. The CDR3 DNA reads TGCGCCAGCAGCCCCACCCCCACGGGGGGCTGGGAGACCCAGTACTTC.

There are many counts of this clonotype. DNA for the CDR3: TGCGCCAGCAGCTTAAGCGGCGGGGGAGTGTACACCGGGGAGCTGTTTTTT. Protein product: CASSLSGGGVYTGELFF. The rearrangement joins TRBV5-1 to TRBJ2-2; 7 bases fit TRBD2. V lost 2 bases to trimming and J lost 3 bases; unmatched junction nucleotides: 10. CDR1 is SGHRS and CDR2 is YFSETQ in the germline V gene. CDR3 length: 17 amino acids.

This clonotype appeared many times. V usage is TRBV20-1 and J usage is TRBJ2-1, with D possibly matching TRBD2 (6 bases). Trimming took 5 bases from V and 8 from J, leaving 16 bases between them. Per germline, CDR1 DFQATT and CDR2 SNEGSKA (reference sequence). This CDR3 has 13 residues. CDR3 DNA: TGCAGTGCTCACTCCCCTTCTAGCGATGAGCAGTTCTTC. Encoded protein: CSAHSPSSDEQFF.

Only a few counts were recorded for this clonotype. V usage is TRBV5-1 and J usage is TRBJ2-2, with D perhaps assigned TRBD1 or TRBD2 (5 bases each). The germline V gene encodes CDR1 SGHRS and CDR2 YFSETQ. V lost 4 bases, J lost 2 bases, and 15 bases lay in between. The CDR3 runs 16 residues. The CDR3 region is CASSGTGTTNTGELFF. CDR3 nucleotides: TGCGCCAGCAGCGGAACCGGGACCACTAACACCGGGGAGCTGTTTTTT. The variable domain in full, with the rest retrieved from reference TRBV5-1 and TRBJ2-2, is KAGVTQTPRYLIKTRGQQVTLSCSPISGHRSVSWYQQTPGQGLQFLFEYFSETQRNKGNFPGRFSGRQFSNSRSEMNVSTLELGDSALYLCASSGTGTTNTGELFFGEGSRLTVL.

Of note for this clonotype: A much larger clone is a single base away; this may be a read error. CDR3 DNA sequence: TGTGCCAGCAGCCGGGACAGGCTTTCGGTCTATGGCTACACCTTC. It translates to CASSRDRLSVYGYTF. The chain links TRBV7-9 to TRBJ1-2; 8 bases line up with TRBD1. CDR3 length: 15 amino acids. Trimming took 5 bases from V and 4 from J; bases not matched to a gene: 9. Per germline, CDR1 SEHNR and CDR2 FQNEAQ (reference sequence).

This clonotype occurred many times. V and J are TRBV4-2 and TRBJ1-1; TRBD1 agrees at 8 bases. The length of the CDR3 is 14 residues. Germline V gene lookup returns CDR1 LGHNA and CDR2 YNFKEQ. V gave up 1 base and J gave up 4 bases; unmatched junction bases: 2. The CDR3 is CASSQGGQGTEAFF. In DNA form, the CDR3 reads TGTGCCAGCAGCCAAGGCGGACAGGGCACTGAAGCTTTCTTT.

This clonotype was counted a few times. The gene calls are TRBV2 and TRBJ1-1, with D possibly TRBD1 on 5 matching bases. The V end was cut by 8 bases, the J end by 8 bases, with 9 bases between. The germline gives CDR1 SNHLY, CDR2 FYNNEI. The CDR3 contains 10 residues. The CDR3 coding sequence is TGTGCCAGCGGGTACAGGGAAGCTTTCTTT. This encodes CASGYREAFF.

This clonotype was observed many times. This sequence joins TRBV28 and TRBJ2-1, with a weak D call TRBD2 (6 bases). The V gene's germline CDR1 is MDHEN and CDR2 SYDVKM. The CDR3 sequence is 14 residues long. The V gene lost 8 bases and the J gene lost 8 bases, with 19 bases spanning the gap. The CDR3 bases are TGTGCCAGCCTCAACTTCGGGACTTCCCATGAGCAGTTCTTC. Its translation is CASLNFGTSHEQFF.

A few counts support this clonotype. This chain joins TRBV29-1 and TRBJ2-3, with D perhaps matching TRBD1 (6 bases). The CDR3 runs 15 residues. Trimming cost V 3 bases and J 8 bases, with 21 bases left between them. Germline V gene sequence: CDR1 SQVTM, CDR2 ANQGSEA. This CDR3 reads CSVDIGTGSFGTQYF. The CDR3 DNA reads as TGCAGCGTTGATATTGGTACAGGGAGCTTCGGTACGCAGTATTTT.

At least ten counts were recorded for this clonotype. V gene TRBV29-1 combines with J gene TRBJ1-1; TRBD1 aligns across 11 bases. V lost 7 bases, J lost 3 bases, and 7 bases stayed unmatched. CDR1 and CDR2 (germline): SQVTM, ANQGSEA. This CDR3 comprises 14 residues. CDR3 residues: CSAEGTGGDTEAFF. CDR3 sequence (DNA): TGCAGCGCCGAGGGGACAGGGGGGGACACTGAAGCTTTCTTT.

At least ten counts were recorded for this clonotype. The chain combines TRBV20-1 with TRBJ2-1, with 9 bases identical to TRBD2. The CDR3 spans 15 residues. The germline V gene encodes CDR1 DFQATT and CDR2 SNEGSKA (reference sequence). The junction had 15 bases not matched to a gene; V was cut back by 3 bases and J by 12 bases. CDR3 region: CSASTGSGGRRVQFF. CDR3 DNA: TGCAGTGCTAGCACAGGTAGCGGGGGCCGAAGGGTGCAGTTCTTC.

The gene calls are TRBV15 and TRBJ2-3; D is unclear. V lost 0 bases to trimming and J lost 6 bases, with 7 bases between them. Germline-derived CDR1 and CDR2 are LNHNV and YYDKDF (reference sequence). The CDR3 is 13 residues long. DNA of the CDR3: TGTGCCACCAGCAGAGATTTGGTGGATACGCAGTATTTT. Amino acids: CATSRDLVDTQYF.

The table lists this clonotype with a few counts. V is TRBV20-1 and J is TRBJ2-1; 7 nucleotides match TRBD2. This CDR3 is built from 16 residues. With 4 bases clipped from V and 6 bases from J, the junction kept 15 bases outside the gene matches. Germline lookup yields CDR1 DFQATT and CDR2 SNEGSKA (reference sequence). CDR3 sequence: CSAISPGGGGPNEQFF. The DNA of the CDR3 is TGCAGTGCTATTTCGCCGGGGGGTGGTGGGCCCAATGAGCAGTTCTTC.

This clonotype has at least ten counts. CDR3 protein: CSARDLAGDIDTQYF. CDR3 sequence (DNA): TGCAGTGCTAGAGATTTAGCGGGGGATATAGATACGCAGTATTTT. V and J are TRBV20-1 and TRBJ2-3, with 9 bases that match TRBD2. The CDR3 consists of 15 residues. J was trimmed by 5 bases and V by 0 bases; bases with no gene match: 6. Per the germline V gene, CDR1 is DFQATT and CDR2 is SNEGSKA (reference sequence).

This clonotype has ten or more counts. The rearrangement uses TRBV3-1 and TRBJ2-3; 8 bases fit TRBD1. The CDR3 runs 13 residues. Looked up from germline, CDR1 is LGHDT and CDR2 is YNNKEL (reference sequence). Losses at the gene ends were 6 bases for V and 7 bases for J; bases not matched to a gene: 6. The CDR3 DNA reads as TGTGCCAGCAGTTCGGACAGGGTAAATACGCAGTATTTT. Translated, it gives CASSSDRVNTQYF.

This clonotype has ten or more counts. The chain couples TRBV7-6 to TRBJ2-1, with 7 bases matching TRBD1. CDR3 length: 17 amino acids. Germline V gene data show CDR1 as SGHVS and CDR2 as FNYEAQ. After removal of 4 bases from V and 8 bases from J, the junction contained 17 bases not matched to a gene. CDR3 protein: CASSSSGEGAPLDEQFF. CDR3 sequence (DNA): TGTGCCAGCAGCTCCTCGGGTGAGGGGGCGCCCCTCGATGAGCAGTTCTTC.

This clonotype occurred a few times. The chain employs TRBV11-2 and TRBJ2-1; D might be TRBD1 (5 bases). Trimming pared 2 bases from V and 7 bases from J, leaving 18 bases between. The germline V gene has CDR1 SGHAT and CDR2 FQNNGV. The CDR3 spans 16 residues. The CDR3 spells CASSLLGEIVRNEQFF. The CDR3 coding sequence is TGTGCCAGCAGCTTATTAGGGGAAATAGTTCGGAATGAGCAGTTCTTC.

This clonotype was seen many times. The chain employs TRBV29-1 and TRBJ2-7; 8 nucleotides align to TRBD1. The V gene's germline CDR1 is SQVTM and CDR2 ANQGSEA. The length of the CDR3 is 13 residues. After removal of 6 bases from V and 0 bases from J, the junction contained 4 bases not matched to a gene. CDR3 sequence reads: CSVRTGSSYEQYF. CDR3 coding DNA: TGCAGCGTCCGGACAGGGAGCTCCTACGAGCAGTACTTC.

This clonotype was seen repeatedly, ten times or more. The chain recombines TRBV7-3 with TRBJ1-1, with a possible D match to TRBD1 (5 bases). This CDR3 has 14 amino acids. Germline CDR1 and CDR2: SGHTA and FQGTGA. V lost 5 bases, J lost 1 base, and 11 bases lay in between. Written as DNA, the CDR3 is TGTGCCAGCAGCCCGGGACCGCGGAACACTGAAGCTTTCTTT. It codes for CASSPGPRNTEAFF.

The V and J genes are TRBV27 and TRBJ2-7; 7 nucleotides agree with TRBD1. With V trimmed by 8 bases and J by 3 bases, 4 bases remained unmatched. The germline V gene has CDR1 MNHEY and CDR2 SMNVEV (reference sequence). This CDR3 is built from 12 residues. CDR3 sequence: CASGTAYYEQYF. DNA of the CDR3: TGTGCCAGCGGGACAGCCTACTACGAGCAGTACTTC.

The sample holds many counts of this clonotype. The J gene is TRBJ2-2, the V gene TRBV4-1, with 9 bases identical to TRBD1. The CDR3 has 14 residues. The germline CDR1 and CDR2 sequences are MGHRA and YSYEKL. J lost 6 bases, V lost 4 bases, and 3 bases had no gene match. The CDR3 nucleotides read TGCGCCAGCAGCCTCGACAGGGGGGCCGGGGAGCTGTTTTTT. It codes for CASSLDRGAGELFF.

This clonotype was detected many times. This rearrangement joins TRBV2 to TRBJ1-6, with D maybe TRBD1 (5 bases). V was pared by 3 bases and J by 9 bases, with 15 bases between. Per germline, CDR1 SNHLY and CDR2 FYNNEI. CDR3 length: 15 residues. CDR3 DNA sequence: TGTGCCAGCAGTGATTTTCGGGGCGTGAGTTCACCCCTCCACTTT. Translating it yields CASSDFRGVSSPLHF. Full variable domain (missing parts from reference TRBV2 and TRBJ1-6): EPEVTQTPSHQVTQMGQEVILRCVPISNHLYFYWYRQILGQKVEFLVSFYNNEISEKSEIFDDQFSVERPDGSNFTLKIRSTKLEDSAMYFCASSDFRGVSSPLHFGNGTRLTVT.

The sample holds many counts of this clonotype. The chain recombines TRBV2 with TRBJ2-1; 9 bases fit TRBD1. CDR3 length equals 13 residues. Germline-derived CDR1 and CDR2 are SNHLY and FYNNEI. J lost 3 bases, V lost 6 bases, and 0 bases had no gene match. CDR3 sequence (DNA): TGTGCCAGCAGGGGACAGGGCTACAATGAGCAGTTCTTC. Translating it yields CASRGQGYNEQFF.

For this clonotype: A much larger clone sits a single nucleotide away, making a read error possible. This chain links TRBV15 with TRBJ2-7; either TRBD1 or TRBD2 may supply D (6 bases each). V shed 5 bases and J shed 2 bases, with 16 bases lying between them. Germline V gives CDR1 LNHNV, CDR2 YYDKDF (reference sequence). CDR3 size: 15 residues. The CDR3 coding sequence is TGTGCCACCAGCGGAGGGGGGAGTGGAGCCTACGAGCAGTACTTC. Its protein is CATSGGGSGAYEQYF.

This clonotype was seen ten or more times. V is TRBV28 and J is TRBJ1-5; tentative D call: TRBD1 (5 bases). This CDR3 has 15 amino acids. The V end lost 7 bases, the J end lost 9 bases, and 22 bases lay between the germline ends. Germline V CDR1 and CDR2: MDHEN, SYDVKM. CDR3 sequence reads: CASTTGTARGSPQHF. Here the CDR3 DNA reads TGTGCCAGCACCACTGGGACCGCCCGGGGTTCGCCCCAGCATTTT.